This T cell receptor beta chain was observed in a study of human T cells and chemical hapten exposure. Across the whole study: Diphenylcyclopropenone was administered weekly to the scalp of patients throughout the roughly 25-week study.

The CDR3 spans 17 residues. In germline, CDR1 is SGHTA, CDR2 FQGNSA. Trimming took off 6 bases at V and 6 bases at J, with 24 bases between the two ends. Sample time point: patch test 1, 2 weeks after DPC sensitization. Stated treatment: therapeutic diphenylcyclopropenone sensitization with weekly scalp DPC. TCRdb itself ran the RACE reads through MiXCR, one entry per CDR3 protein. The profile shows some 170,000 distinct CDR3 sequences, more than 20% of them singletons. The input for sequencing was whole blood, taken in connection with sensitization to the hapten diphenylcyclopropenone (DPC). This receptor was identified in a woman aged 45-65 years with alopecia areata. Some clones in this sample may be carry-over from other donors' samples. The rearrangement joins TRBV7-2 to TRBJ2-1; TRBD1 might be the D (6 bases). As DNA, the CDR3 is TGTGCCAGCAGACCAATACAAGGGCCCAGGGGCCCCAATGAGCAGTTCTTC. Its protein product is CASRPIQGPRGPNEQFF.